The T cell receptor (beta chain) described here comes from a study of vaccination effects on CD4 cells after COVID-19. Study information: As their vaccination, participants received two doses of either BNT162b2 or mRNA-1273.

Within the ViraFEST assay, antigen-specific CD4+ T cells underwent expansion with viral peptide pools prior to sequencing. Culturing for more than 9 days preceded CD4+ T cell isolation. The healthy vaccine recipients, who had no prior SARS-CoV-2 infection, showed negative nucleocapsid antibodies. For each well, two million PBMC were cultured with 8.5 to 10 IU/ml IL-2 and around 9.1 ug/ml peptides. The study, taken as a whole, reports: Healthy vaccine recipients' vaccine-induced clones were almost all SARS-CoV-2 mono-reactive.

Trimming removed 4 bases from V and 4 bases from J, with 14 bases in between. CDR3 length: 14 amino acids. Germline CDR1 SGHDT, CDR2 YYEEEE. A word on this clone: Antigen unknown.

Some clones are missing from TCRdb's copy, which holds only in-frame ones; the method was immunoSEQ multiplex PCR. The sample gives 30,000 to 35,000 clones, around four fifths of which show up once; around 27% is in the top ten. The source of this sequence is a human donor who received a COVID-19 vaccine. J is TRBJ1-2 and V is TRBV5-6; D not certain. The specimen comprised CD4+ T cells from PBMCs cultured with HCoV-OC43 spike peptides, sampled before COVID-19 vaccination. Subset described: HCoV-OC43 spike overlapping peptide pool stimulation. The CDR3 bases are TGTGCCAGCAGCAGCCCAGGCAGGATCTATGGCTACACCTTC. Protein sequence: CASSSPGRIYGYTF.